These 10 T cell receptor beta chains came from one sample sequenced in a study of blood T cell repertoires in COVID-19. The protocol was immunoSEQ multiplex PCR, while the TCRdb copy is restricted to in-frame clones and leaves out a portion. This table has some 240,000 clones, over 80% appearing once. The sample was PBMCs or T cells enriched from blood (not recorded which). Receptors originate from a woman aged 40 to 49 who had been exposed to COVID-19.

The chain is built from TRBV10-3 and TRBJ2-3; 9 bases are a match to TRBD1. Losses at the gene ends were 10 bases for V and 3 bases for J; bases not matched to a gene: 11. Per the germline V gene, CDR1 is ENHRY and CDR2 is SYGVKD. The CDR3 is 15 residues long. The CDR3 spells CATLTRTGVTDTQYF. The CDR3 coding sequence is TGTGCCACACTAACGCGGACAGGGGTTACAGATACGCAGTATTTT.

This clone was recorded only once. The chain joins TRBV11-2 to TRBJ2-3, with TRBD2 matching 11 bases. J gave up 2 bases and V 5 bases, and 3 bases lay outside the gene matches. The CDR3 extends over 15 amino acids. Germline-derived CDR1 and CDR2 are SGHAT and FQNNGV. CDR3 coding DNA: TGTGCCAGCAGCGTGGGACTAGCGGTCACAGATACGCAGTATTTT. The encoded protein is CASSVGLAVTDTQYF.

This rearrangement joins TRBV19 to TRBJ1-5, with unresolved D. Per the germline V gene, CDR1 is LNHDA and CDR2 is SQIVND (reference sequence). Trimming pared 3 bases from V and 5 bases from J, leaving 11 bases between. This CDR3 comprises 14 residues. The CDR3 protein is CASSMWSSYQPQHF. CDR3 in DNA: TGTGCCAGTAGTATGTGGTCCAGTTATCAGCCCCAGCATTTT.

The V gene is TRBV5-1, the J gene TRBJ2-5; 9 bases line up with TRBD2. With V trimmed by 4 bases and J by 2 bases, 9 bases remained unmatched. Per the germline V gene, CDR1 is SGHRS and CDR2 is YFSETQ. The CDR3 contains 16 residues. CDR3 nucleotides: TGCGCCAGCAGCCCCCTGACTAGCGGTCCTCAAGAGACCCAGTACTTC. Protein: CASSPLTSGPQETQYF.

The genes are TRBV12-3 or TRBV12-4 and TRBJ2-4, with 7 bases matching TRBD1. The CDR3 covers 12 residues. Trimming took 10 bases from V and 8 from J; bases not matched to a gene: 8. The DNA for the CDR3 is TGTGCCATCACGCTCCAGGGGGACATTCAGTACTTC. It specifies CAITLQGDIQYF.

This rearrangement joins TRBV4-3 to TRBJ1-3; tentative D call: TRBD1 (6 bases). V lost 3 bases and J 0 bases, leaving 12 bases between the germline ends. Germline V gene lookup returns CDR1 LGHNA and CDR2 YSLEER. This CDR3 is built from 16 residues. CDR3 in amino acids: CASSHLGGVSGNTIYF. For the CDR3, the DNA is TGCGCCAGCAGCCACCTAGGGGGGGTCTCTGGAAACACCATATATTTT.

The chain recombines TRBV7-2 with TRBJ2-3; perhaps TRBD2 as D (5 bases). The CDR3 consists of 15 residues. Germline V gene sequence: CDR1 SGHTA, CDR2 FQGNSA. Trimming shortened V by 7 bases and J by 1 base, and 15 bases separated the two germline ends. The CDR3 loop is CASTGSGRGTDTQYF. Written as DNA, the CDR3 is TGTGCCAGCACCGGAAGTGGGCGGGGCACAGATACGCAGTATTTT.

The chain has TRBV6-2 or TRBV6-3 and TRBJ2-7; 7 bases line up with TRBD1. From germline, CDR1 is MNHEY and CDR2 SVGEGT. The CDR3 runs to 15 residues. V was pared by 2 bases and J by 3 bases, with 7 bases of the junction left unmatched. The CDR3 spells CASSYTGASLYEQYF. As DNA, the CDR3 is TGTGCCAGCAGTTACACAGGGGCATCGCTCTACGAGCAGTACTTC.

The chain joins TRBV28 to TRBJ2-3; a weak D match, TRBD2 (5 bases). The CDR3 totals 16 residues. Deletions cut 5 bases from V and 0 bases from J, with 15 bases between. Germline CDR1 is MDHEN and CDR2 is SYDVKM. CDR3 nucleotides: TGTGCCAGCAGTCCCTTTTACAGCGGCAGCACAGATACGCAGTATTTT. This encodes CASSPFYSGSTDTQYF.

The chain combines TRBV7-8 with TRBJ1-1; tentative D call: TRBD1 (6 bases). The germline V and J ends were trimmed by 5 bases and 1 base, with 20 bases remaining between them. Germline loops: CDR1 SGHVS, CDR2 FQNEAQ. The CDR3 sequence is 17 residues long. CDR3 loop: CASSPYEQGFGNTEAFF. The CDR3 nucleotides are TGTGCCAGCAGCCCATACGAACAGGGCTTCGGGAACACTGAAGCTTTCTTT.